This TCR beta chain is drawn from a study of cytomegalovirus exposure and HLA in healthy donors. Notes on the study in general: Links to common viral pathogens appeared, in a later analysis, for several of the most significant clusters. There were some public TCRs occurring in many donors, but most TCR sequences were rare. Evidence from a later analysis indicated that most CMV-associated TCR beta chains looked HLA-restricted. Cytomegalovirus association was listed for approximately 150 TCR beta chains.

The PCR had 60 Vbeta and 13 Jbeta primers. The method was immunoSEQ multiplex PCR; TCRdb's version includes in-frame clones alone and lacks a portion of them. Seen here are about 140,000 clones, roughly 68% observed once, and the top ten hold more than 9%. Per the germline V gene, CDR1 is SGHRS and CDR2 is YFSETQ. This CDR3 is 16 amino acids long. J was trimmed by 9 bases and V by 0 bases; bases with no gene match: 7. With respect to this clone: Its cognate antigen is unknown.

This TCR derives from a man aged 30 to 39 in good health and CMV-seropositive. The chain couples TRBV5-1 to TRBJ2-1; 12 bases match TRBD1. The sequencing input was PBMCs. This CDR3 reads CASSLVGDRGRTEQFF. The DNA for the CDR3 is TGCGCCAGCAGCTTGGTGGGGGACAGGGGGCGCACTGAGCAGTTCTTC.